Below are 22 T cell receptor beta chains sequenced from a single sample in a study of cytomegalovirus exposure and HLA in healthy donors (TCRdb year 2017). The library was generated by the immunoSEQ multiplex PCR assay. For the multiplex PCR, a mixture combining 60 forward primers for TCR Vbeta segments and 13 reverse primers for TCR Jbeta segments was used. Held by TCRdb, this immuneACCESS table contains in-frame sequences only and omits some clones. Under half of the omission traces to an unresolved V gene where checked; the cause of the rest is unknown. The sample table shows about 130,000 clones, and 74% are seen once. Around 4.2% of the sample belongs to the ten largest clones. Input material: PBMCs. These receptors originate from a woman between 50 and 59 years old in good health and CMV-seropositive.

The CDR3, as DNA: TGTGCCAGCAGCTTAGAATCAATTGTCCAGGGAGGCTACACCTTC. Translation: CASSLESIVQGGYTF. The chain carries TRBV11-2 and TRBJ1-2; D might be TRBD1 (5 bases). Trimming left V 0 bases short and J 8 bases short, with 16 bases between. The germline V gene has CDR1 SGHAT and CDR2 FQNNGV. The CDR3 is made up of 15 amino acids.

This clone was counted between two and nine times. The DNA of the CDR3 is TGTGCCTGGAGTCCAGGGACAGGGGGAAGCCTGCCCCAGCATTTT. Amino acids: CAWSPGTGGSLPQHF. The rearrangement links TRBV30 to TRBJ1-5, with 11 bases matching TRBD1. Germline trimming cut 2 bases from V and 9 bases from J; bases unmatched to any gene: 9. The CDR3 totals 15 residues. The germline V gene has CDR1 GTSNPN and CDR2 SVGIG (reference sequence).

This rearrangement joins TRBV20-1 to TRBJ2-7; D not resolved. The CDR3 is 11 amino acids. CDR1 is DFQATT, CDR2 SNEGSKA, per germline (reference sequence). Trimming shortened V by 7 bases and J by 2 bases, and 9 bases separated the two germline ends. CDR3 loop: CSGLRTYEQYF. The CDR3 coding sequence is TGCAGTGGTCTACGAACCTACGAGCAGTACTTC.

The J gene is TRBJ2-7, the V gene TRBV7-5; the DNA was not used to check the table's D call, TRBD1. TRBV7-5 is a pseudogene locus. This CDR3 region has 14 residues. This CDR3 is CARSRQQSSYEQHF. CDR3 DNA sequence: TGTGCCAGAAGCCGACAACAGAGCTCCTACGAGCAGCACTTC.

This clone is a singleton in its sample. This CDR3 is CASIPLSTGRDYGYTF. As DNA, the CDR3 is TGTGCCAGCATCCCCCTCTCCACAGGGAGAGACTATGGCTACACCTTC. This chain uses TRBV28 with TRBJ1-2; perhaps TRBD1 as D (6 bases). The germline gives CDR1 MDHEN, CDR2 SYDVKM. V lost 7 bases, J lost 3 bases, and 21 bases lay in between. The CDR3 spans 16 residues.

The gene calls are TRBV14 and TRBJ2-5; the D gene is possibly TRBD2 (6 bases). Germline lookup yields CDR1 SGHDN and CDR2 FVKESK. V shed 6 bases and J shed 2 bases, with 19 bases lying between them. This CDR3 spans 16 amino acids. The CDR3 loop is CASSSLPWDSQETQYF. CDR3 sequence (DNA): TGTGCCAGCAGTTCCCTCCCATGGGACTCACAAGAGACCCAGTACTTC. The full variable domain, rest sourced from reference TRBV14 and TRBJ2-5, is EAGVTQFPSHSVIEKGQTVTLRCDPISGHDNLYWYRRVMGKEIKFLLHFVKESKQDESGMPNNRFLAERTGGTYSTLKVQPAELEDSGVYFCASSSLPWDSQETQYFGPGTRLLVL.

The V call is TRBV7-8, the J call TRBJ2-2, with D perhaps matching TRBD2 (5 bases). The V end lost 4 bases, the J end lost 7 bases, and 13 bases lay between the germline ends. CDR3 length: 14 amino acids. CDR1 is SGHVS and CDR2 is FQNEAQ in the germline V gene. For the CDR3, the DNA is TGTGCCAGCAGCTCACGACCCGGGAACGGGGAGCTGTTTTTT. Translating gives CASSSRPGNGELFF. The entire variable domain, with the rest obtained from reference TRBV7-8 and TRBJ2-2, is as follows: GAGVSQSPRYKVAKRGQDVALRCDPISGHVSLFWYQQALGQGPEFLTYFQNEAQLDKSGLPSDRFFAERPEGSVSTLKIQRTQQEDSAVYLCASSSRPGNGELFFGEGSRLTVL.

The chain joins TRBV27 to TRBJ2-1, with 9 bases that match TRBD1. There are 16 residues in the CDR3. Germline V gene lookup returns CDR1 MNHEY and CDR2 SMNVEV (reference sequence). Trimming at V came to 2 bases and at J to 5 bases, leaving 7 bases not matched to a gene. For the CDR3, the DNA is TGTGCCAGCAGTTTAGGAGGACAGGGGTTCGACAATGAGCAGTTCTTC. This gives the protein CASSLGGQGFDNEQFF.

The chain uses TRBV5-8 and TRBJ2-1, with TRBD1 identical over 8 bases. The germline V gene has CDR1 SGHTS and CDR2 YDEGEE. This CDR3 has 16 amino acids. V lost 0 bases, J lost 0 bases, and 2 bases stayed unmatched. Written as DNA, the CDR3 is TGTGCCAGCAGCTTGGCGACAGGGGCCTCCTACAATGAGCAGTTCTTC. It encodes CASSLATGASYNEQFF. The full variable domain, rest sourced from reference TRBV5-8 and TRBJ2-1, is EAGVTQSPTHLIKTRGQQATLRCSPISGHTSVYWYQQALGLGLQFLLWYDEGEERNRGNFPPRFSGRQFPNYSSELNVNALELEDSALYLCASSLATGASYNEQFFGPGTRLTVL.

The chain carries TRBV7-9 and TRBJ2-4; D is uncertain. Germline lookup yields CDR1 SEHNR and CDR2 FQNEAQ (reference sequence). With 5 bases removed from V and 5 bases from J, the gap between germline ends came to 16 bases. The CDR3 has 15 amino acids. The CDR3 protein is CASSARGSDENIQYF. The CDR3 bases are TGTGCCAGCAGCGCCCGCGGATCCGACGAAAACATTCAGTACTTC.

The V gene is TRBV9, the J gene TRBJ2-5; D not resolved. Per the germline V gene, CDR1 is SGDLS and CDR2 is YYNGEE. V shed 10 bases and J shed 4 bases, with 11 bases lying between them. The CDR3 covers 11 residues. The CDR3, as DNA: TGTGCCGTCTTGCCGGGAGAGACCCAGTACTTC. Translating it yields CAVLPGETQYF.

CDR3 region: CASSLRTGGNQPQHF. The CDR3 nucleotides are TGTGCCAGCAGTTTAAGAACAGGGGGCAATCAGCCCCAGCATTTT. The V and J genes are TRBV27 and TRBJ1-5; 7 nucleotides match TRBD1. V shed 2 bases, J shed 2 bases, and the junction held 3 bases outside the gene matches. Per the germline V gene, CDR1 is MNHEY and CDR2 is SMNVEV (reference sequence). This CDR3 contains 15 residues.

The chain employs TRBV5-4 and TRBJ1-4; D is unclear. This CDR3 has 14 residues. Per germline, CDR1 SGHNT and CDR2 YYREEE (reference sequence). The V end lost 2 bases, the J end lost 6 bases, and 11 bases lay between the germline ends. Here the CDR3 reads CASSFDSGYEKLFF. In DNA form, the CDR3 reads TGTGCCAGCAGCTTCGACTCCGGCTATGAAAAACTGTTTTTT.

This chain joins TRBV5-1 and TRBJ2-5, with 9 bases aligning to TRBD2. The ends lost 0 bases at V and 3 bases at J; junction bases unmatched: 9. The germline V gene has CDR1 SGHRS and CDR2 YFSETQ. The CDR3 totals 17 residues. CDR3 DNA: TGCGCCAGCAGCTTGGTCGAGTTGGCGGGGGGGAAAGAGACCCAGTACTTC. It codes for CASSLVELAGGKETQYF.

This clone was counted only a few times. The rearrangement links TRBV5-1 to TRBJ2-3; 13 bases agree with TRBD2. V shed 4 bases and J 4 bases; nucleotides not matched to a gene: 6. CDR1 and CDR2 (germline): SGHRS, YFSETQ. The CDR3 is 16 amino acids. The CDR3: CASSPDGTSGADTQYF. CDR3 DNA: TGCGCCAGCAGCCCCGACGGGACTAGCGGGGCAGATACGCAGTATTTT.

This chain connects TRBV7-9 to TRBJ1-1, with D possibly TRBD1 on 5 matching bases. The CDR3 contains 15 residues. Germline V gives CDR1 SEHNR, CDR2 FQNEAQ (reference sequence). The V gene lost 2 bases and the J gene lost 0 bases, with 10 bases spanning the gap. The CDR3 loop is CASSLQGSMNTEAFF. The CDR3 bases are TGTGCCAGCAGCTTACAGGGTTCGATGAACACTGAAGCTTTCTTT.

The CDR3 DNA reads as TGTGCCAGCGGGACAGGGGGGAGGAGTGAGCAGTTCTTC. Protein sequence: CASGTGGRSEQFF. This chain connects TRBV2 to TRBJ2-1, with 11 bases that match TRBD1. Per the germline V gene, CDR1 is SNHLY and CDR2 is FYNNEI. After removal of 8 bases from V and 9 bases from J, the junction contained 6 bases not matched to a gene. This CDR3 has 13 amino acids.

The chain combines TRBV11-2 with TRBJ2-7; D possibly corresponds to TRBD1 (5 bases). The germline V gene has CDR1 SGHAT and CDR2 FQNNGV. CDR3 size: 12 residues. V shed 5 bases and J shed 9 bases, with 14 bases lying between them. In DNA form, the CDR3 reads TGTGCCAGCAGCAGGGAACAGGAAGTGCAGTACTTC. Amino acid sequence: CASSREQEVQYF.

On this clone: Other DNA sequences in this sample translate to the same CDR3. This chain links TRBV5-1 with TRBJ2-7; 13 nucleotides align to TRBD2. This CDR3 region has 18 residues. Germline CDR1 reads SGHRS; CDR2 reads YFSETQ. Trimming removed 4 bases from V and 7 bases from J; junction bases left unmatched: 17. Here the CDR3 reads CASSRLTSGGAFMYEQYF. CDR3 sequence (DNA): TGCGCCAGCAGCAGATTAACTAGCGGGGGGGCCTTCATGTATGAGCAGTACTTC.

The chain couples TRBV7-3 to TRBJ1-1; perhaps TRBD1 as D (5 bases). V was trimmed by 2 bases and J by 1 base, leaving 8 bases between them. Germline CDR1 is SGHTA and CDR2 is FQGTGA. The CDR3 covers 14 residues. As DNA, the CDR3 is TGTGCCAGCAGCTTACAGGGTCGGAACACTGAAGCTTTCTTT. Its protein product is CASSLQGRNTEAFF.

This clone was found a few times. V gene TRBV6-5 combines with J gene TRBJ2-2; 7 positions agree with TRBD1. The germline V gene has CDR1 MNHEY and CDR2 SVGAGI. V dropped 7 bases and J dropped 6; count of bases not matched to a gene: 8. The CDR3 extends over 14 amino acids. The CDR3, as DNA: TGTGCCAGCAACCAACGCCAGGGGGCCGGGGAGCTGTTTTTT. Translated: CASNQRQGAGELFF.

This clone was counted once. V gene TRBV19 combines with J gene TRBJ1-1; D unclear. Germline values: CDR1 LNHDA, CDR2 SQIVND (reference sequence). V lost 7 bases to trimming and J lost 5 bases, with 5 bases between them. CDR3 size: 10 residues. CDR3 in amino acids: CASKRTEAFF. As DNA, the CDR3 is TGTGCCAGTAAGCGGACTGAAGCTTTCTTT.